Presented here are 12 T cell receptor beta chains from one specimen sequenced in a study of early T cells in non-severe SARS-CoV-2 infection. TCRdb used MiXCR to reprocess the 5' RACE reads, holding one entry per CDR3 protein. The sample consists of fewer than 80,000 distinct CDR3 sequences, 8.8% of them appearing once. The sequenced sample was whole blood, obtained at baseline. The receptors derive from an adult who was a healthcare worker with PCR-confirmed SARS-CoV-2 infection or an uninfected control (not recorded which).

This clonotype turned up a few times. The CDR3 here is CASSLYSNRQFF. In DNA, the CDR3 is TGTGCCAGCAGCTTATACTCCAACAGGCAGTTCTTC. The V gene is TRBV11-2, the J gene TRBJ2-1, with D uncertain. The ends were cut back, 2 bases at V and 12 bases at J, with 11 bases in the middle. CDR1 and CDR2 from the germline V gene are SGHAT and FQNNGV. The CDR3 extends over 12 amino acids.

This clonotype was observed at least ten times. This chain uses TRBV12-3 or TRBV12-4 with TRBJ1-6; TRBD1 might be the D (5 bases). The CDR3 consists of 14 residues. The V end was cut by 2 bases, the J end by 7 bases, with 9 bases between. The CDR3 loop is CASSLSQGNSPLHF. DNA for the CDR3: TGTGCCAGCAGTTTAAGTCAGGGAAATTCACCCCTCCACTTT.

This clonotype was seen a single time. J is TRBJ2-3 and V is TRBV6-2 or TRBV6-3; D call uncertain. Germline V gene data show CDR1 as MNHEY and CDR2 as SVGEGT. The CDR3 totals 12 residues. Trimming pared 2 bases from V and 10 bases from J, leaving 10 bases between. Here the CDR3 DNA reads TGTGCCAGCAGTTACGACCCCGTCTCGCAGTATTTT. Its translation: CASSYDPVSQYF.

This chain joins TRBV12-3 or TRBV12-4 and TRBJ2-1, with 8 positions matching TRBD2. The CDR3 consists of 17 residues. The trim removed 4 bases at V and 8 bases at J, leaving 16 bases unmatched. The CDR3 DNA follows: TGTGCCAGCAGTTCCCTCATGAGCGGGAGTCGTGGGGATGAGCAGTTCTTC. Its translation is CASSSLMSGSRGDEQFF.

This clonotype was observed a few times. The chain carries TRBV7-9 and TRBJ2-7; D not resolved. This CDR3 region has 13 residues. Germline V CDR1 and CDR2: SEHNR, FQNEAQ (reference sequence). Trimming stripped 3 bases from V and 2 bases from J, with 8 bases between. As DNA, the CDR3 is TGTGCCAGCAGCTTTGGATATCCCTACGAGCAGTACTTC. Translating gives CASSFGYPYEQYF.

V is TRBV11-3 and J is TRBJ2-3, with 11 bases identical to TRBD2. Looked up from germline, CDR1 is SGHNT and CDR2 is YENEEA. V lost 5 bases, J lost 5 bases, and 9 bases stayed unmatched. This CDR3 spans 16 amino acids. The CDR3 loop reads CASSERGSGRGDTQYF. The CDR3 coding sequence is TGTGCCAGCAGCGAAAGGGGTAGCGGGAGGGGAGATACGCAGTATTTT.

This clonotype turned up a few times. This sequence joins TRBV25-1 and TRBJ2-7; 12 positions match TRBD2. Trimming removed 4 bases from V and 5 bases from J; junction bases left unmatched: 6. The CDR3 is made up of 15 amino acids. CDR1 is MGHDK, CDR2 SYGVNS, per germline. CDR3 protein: CASSGLAGVYHEQYF. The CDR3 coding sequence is TGTGCCAGCAGTGGACTAGCGGGAGTCTACCACGAGCAGTACTTC.

The CDR3 DNA is TGTGCCAGCAGCTCCGATGGACTGCCCATCTACGAGCAGTACTTC. This sequence encodes CASSSDGLPIYEQYF. This rearrangement joins TRBV11-2 to TRBJ2-7; perhaps TRBD2 as D (5 bases). Trimming left V 4 bases short and J 3 bases short, with 16 bases between. The CDR3 totals 15 residues. From germline, CDR1 is SGHAT and CDR2 FQNNGV.

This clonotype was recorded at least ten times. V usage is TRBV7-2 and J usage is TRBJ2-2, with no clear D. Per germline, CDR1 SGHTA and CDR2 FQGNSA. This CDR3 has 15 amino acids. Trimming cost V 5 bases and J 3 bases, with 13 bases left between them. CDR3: CASSPGYGDTGELFF. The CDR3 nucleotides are TGTGCCAGCAGCCCCGGATACGGTGACACCGGGGAGCTGTTTTTT.

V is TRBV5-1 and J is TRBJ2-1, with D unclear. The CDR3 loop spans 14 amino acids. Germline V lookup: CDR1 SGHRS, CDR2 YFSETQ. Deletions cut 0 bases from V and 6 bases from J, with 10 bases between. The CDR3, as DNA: TGCGCCAGCAGCTTGGGAACAGCCGGCAATGAGCAGTTCTTC. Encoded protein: CASSLGTAGNEQFF.

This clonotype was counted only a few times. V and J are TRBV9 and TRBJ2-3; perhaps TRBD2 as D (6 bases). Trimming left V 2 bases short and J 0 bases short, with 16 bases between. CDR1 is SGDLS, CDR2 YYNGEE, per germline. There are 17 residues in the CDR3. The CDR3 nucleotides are TGTGCCAGCAGCGTGCAGGGAGGCCTTCCTAGCACAGATACGCAGTATTTT. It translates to CASSVQGGLPSTDTQYF.

The CDR3, as DNA: TGCGCCAGCAGCCCAGGGGGTAAAGCTTTCTTT. Translation: CASSPGGKAFF. The rearrangement links TRBV10-2 to TRBJ1-1, with 7 bases aligning to TRBD1. Germline CDR1 reads WSHSY; CDR2 reads SAAADI. There are 11 residues in the CDR3. J was trimmed by 9 bases and V by 6 bases; bases with no gene match: 4.